This entry lists 10 T cell receptor beta chains sequenced from one sample in a study of T cell responses to AZD1222 COVID-19 vaccine. Sequenced by immunoSEQ multiplex PCR; TCRdb stores in-frame clones only, minus some. The table has approximately 190,000 clones, roughly 90% seen once. The starting material was peripheral blood, obtained on day 0 of AZD1222 vaccination. These receptors were collected from an adult in good health.

The rearrangement uses TRBV19 and TRBJ1-3; D not certain. Looked up from germline, CDR1 is LNHDA and CDR2 is SQIVND (reference sequence). The CDR3 length is 13 residues. Trimming removed 1 base at V and 4 bases at J, with 5 bases between. This CDR3 is CASSIGSGNTIYF. The CDR3 DNA follows: TGTGCCAGTAGTATAGGTTCGGGAAACACCATATATTTT.

The gene calls are TRBV9 and TRBJ1-3, with a weak D call TRBD1 (5 bases). This CDR3 has 18 amino acids. V lost 3 bases and J lost 0, with 19 bases in between. CDR1 and CDR2 (germline): SGDLS, YYNGEE. The CDR3 is CASSAHYSGGISGNTIYF. In DNA form, the CDR3 reads TGTGCCAGCAGCGCCCATTATTCGGGGGGGATCTCTGGAAACACCATATATTTT.

The chain carries TRBV11-3 and TRBJ2-3, with 7 bases lining up with TRBD1. V lost 5 bases to trimming and J lost 1 base; unmatched junction nucleotides: 9. This CDR3 has 16 residues. CDR1 is SGHNT and CDR2 is YENEEA in the germline V gene. The CDR3 nucleotides read TGTGCCAGCAGCCAAAGACAGGGACCAGGCACAGATACGCAGTATTTT. Translation gives CASSQRQGPGTDTQYF. Filled out from reference TRBV11-3 and TRBJ2-3, the complete variable domain reads EAGVVQSPRYKIIEKKQPVAFWCNPISGHNTLYWYLQNLGQGPELLIRYENEEAVDDSQLPKDRFSAERLKGVDSTLKIQPAELGDSAVYLCASSQRQGPGTDTQYFGPGTRLTVL.

The rearrangement links TRBV6-1 to TRBJ1-5; D unclear. Germline V gene lookup returns CDR1 MNHNS and CDR2 SASEGT. There are 14 residues in the CDR3. The germline V and J ends were trimmed by 3 bases and 2 bases, with 8 bases remaining between them. The CDR3: CASSEVQRNQPQHF. The DNA of the CDR3 is TGTGCCAGCAGTGAGGTTCAACGCAATCAGCCCCAGCATTTT.

This clone appeared once. The CDR3 is CATSDLSFRDGYTF. Written as DNA, the CDR3 is TGTGCCACCAGTGATTTGTCGTTCAGGGATGGCTACACCTTC. V is TRBV24-1 and J is TRBJ1-2; the D gene is possibly TRBD1 (5 bases). CDR1 is KGHDR and CDR2 is SFDVKD in the germline V gene. The V end lost 0 bases, the J end lost 6 bases, and 10 bases lay between the germline ends. The CDR3 consists of 14 residues.

This clone was seen once. The chain joins TRBV9 to TRBJ1-5; a possible D gene is TRBD1 (5 bases). Germline CDR1 and CDR2: SGDLS and YYNGEE. The CDR3 runs 15 residues. V lost 0 bases, J lost 4 bases, and 11 bases lay in between. The CDR3 region has the DNA TGTGCCAGCAGCGTAGGTGGGGCGCCGAATCAGCCCCAGCATTTT. It encodes CASSVGGAPNQPQHF.

The chain couples TRBV14 to TRBJ1-1; D gene unclear. This CDR3 region has 15 residues. CDR1 is SGHDN, CDR2 FVKESK, per germline. V lost 0 bases, J lost 4 bases, and 12 bases lay in between. CDR3 sequence reads: CASSQDPPGFTEAFF. In nucleotides, the CDR3 is TGTGCCAGCAGCCAAGATCCGCCGGGGTTCACTGAAGCTTTCTTT.

The chain combines TRBV7-2 with TRBJ1-5; D might be TRBD1 (5 bases). Germline V gene sequence: CDR1 SGHTA, CDR2 FQGNSA. The CDR3 covers 13 residues. Trimming stripped 5 bases from V and 11 bases from J, with 16 bases between. CDR3 nucleotides: TGTGCCAGCAGCCTATATCAGGGCTTGTCCCAGCATTTT. Protein product: CASSLYQGLSQHF.

This clone was observed a single time. The V and J genes are TRBV6-2 or TRBV6-3 and TRBJ1-2; a weak D match, TRBD1 (6 bases). The germline V and J ends were trimmed by 5 bases and 4 bases, with 20 bases remaining between them. Germline values: CDR1 MNHEY, CDR2 SVGEGT. This CDR3 is built from 16 residues. CDR3 coding DNA: TGTGCCAGCAGTAACCGCGGACAGCAAGGGGCCTATGGCTACACCTTC. It specifies CASSNRGQQGAYGYTF.

J is TRBJ1-6 and V is TRBV11-2; TRBD1 aligns across 8 bases. The germline CDR1 and CDR2 sequences are SGHAT and FQNNGV. V trimming: 3 bases; J trimming: 2 bases; junction bases outside the gene matches: 3. There are 16 residues in the CDR3. CDR3 DNA sequence: TGTGCCAGCAGCTTCGGCAGGGGGCCCTATAATTCACCCCTCCACTTT. Its protein product is CASSFGRGPYNSPLHF. Full variable domain (remainder filled in from reference TRBV11-2 and TRBJ1-6): EAGVAQSPRYKIIEKRQSVAFWCNPISGHATLYWYQQILGQGPKLLIQFQNNGVVDDSQLPKDRFSAERLKGVDSTLKIQPAKLEDSAVYLCASSFGRGPYNSPLHFGNGTRLTVT.